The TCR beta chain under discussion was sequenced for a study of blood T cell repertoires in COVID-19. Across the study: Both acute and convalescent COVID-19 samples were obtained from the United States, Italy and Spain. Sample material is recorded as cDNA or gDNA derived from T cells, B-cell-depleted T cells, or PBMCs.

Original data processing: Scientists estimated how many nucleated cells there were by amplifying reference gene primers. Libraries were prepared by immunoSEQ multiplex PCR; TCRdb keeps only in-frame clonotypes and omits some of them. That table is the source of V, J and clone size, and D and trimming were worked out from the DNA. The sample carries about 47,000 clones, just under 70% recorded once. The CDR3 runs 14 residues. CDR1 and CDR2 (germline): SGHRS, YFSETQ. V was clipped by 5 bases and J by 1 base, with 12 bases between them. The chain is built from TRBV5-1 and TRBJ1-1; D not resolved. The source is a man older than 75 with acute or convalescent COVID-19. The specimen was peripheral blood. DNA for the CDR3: TGCGCCAGCAGGCCGACCGAGGGGAACACTGAAGCTTTCTTT. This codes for CASRPTEGNTEAFF.